Each of the 31 T cell receptor beta chains below was sequenced from the same sample in a study of shared clonotypes between healthy human individuals. Naive-designated CD8 cells lacked CD45RO, were positively enriched for CCR7, and omitted terminally differentiated effector memory CD45RA+ cells. Only in-frame clones appear in the TCRdb table, and some are missing; sequencing was by immunoSEQ multiplex PCR. The table lists approximately 1.9 million clones, about 94% of them singletons. Sequencing was carried out using naive CD8+ T cells from PBMCs. Receptor source: a man between 18 and 35 years old in good health. Some clones in this sample may be carry-over from other donors' samples.

V usage is TRBV30 and J usage is TRBJ2-3; 8 bases agree with TRBD2. V lost 4 bases, J lost 2 bases, and 14 bases stayed unmatched. The CDR3 has 17 amino acids. Looked up from germline, CDR1 is GTSNPN and CDR2 is SVGIG (reference sequence). For the CDR3, the DNA is TGTGCCTGGACGATAGCGGGACGGACCAGACCCACAGATACGCAGTATTTT. Translated: CAWTIAGRTRPTDTQYF.

V usage is TRBV27 and J usage is TRBJ2-3; TRBD2 might be the D (6 bases). Per the germline V gene, CDR1 is MNHEY and CDR2 is SMNVEV (reference sequence). Trimming stripped 3 bases from V and 1 base from J, with 14 bases between. The CDR3 consists of 16 residues. CDR3 loop: CASSFPRGGGTDTQYF. The CDR3 coding sequence is TGTGCCAGCAGTTTCCCCCGCGGCGGGGGCACAGATACGCAGTATTTT.

V is TRBV19 and J is TRBJ2-5, with 8 bases that match TRBD2. V trimming: 3 bases; J trimming: 1 base; junction bases outside the gene matches: 13. The germline V gene has CDR1 LNHDA and CDR2 SQIVND (reference sequence). The CDR3 has 18 amino acids. The CDR3 nucleotides read TGTGCCAGTAGTATCGGCCTCAGGAGCGGGAGTAGCCAAGAGACCCAGTACTTC. It is translated as CASSIGLRSGSSQETQYF. Combining the CDR3 with reference TRBV19 and TRBJ2-5 gives the whole variable domain DGGITQSPKYLFRKEGQNVTLSCEQNLNHDAMYWYRQDPGQGLRLIYYSQIVNDFQKGDIAEGYSVSREKKESFPLTVTSAQKNPTAFYLCASSIGLRSGSSQETQYFGPGTRLLVL.

The J gene is TRBJ2-7, the V gene TRBV4-3, with no clear D. The germline V gene has CDR1 LGHNA and CDR2 YSLEER. This CDR3 has 14 residues. Between the trimmed V and J ends, which lost 0 bases and 4 bases, there was a span of 10 bases. The CDR3 loop reads CASSQEWNDYEQYF. CDR3 bases: TGCGCCAGCAGCCAAGAGTGGAATGATTACGAGCAGTACTTC.

The rearrangement links TRBV28 to TRBJ1-5; D is perhaps TRBD1 (5 bases). This CDR3 contains 14 residues. Germline V gene sequence: CDR1 MDHEN, CDR2 SYDVKM. V dropped 1 base and J dropped 6 bases, with 10 bases sitting between them. The DNA of the CDR3 is TGTGCCAGCAGTTTATCCCTGGGGGGTCAGCCCCAGCATTTT. It specifies CASSLSLGGQPQHF.

This clone was observed once. CDR3 in amino acids: CASSVHTTEAFF. CDR3 in DNA: TGTGCCAGCAGCGTCCACACCACTGAAGCTTTCTTT. This chain joins TRBV7-2 and TRBJ1-1, with D hard to call. Germline loops: CDR1 SGHTA, CDR2 FQGNSA. This CDR3 is 12 amino acids long. V was trimmed by 5 bases and J by 4 bases, leaving 8 bases between them.

The chain couples TRBV6-1 to TRBJ2-2, with TRBD2 matching 9 bases. The J segment lost 4 bases and the V segment lost 2 bases, leaving 14 bases of the junction unmatched. The CDR3 has 19 amino acids. The germline V gene has CDR1 MNHNS and CDR2 SASEGT. The CDR3 DNA is TGTGCCAGCAGTGAACTTTCCGGCGGGAGGGCCGGGGTCACCGGGGAGCTGTTTTTT. It codes for CASSELSGGRAGVTGELFF.

The chain couples TRBV5-6 to TRBJ1-5, with 9 bases matching TRBD1. CDR1 is SGHDT and CDR2 is YYEEEE in the germline V gene. J lost 5 bases, V lost 4 bases, and 10 bases had no gene match. The CDR3 is 16 amino acids. The CDR3 sequence: CASSPKPGQGYQPQHF. The CDR3 DNA follows: TGTGCCAGCAGCCCCAAGCCGGGACAGGGTTATCAGCCCCAGCATTTT.

The CDR3 DNA is TGTGCCAGCAGCCCGGGGGTGGGTTTTACCTACGAGCAGTACTTC. It translates to CASSPGVGFTYEQYF. This chain uses TRBV28 with TRBJ2-7; possible D gene TRBD2, 6 bases. The CDR3 sequence is 15 residues long. Trimming took 6 bases from V and 2 from J, leaving 17 bases between them. Germline CDR1 and CDR2: MDHEN and SYDVKM.

This chain joins TRBV28 and TRBJ1-2; 12 nucleotides line up with TRBD1. Germline lookup yields CDR1 MDHEN and CDR2 SYDVKM. The junction had 6 bases not matched to a gene; V was cut back by 6 bases and J by 4 bases. CDR3 length: 15 amino acids. Here the CDR3 DNA reads TGTGCCAGCAGCGCCGGGACAGGGGGCATCTATGGCTACACCTTC. This sequence encodes CASSAGTGGIYGYTF.

This clone was picked up one time. The CDR3 sequence is CASSLERTRHYEQYF. The CDR3 DNA reads TGTGCCAGCAGCTTAGAACGGACTAGACACTACGAGCAGTACTTC. The chain links TRBV11-2 to TRBJ2-7; 7 bases match TRBD2. V lost 0 bases to trimming and J lost 3 bases; unmatched junction nucleotides: 5. This CDR3 comprises 15 residues. Germline V lookup: CDR1 SGHAT, CDR2 FQNNGV.

The chain has TRBV29-1 and TRBJ2-5; TRBD1 matches 9 bases. The trim removed 0 bases at V and 3 bases at J, leaving 8 bases unmatched. Germline V gives CDR1 SQVTM, CDR2 ANQGSEA. This CDR3 has 16 amino acids. The CDR3 reads CSVEDQGQGLEETQYF. The CDR3 nucleotides are TGCAGCGTTGAAGACCAAGGACAGGGGCTTGAAGAGACCCAGTACTTC.

The V call is TRBV5-6, the J call TRBJ1-2, with 7 bases fitting TRBD1. Trimming removed 0 bases from V and 3 bases from J; junction bases left unmatched: 8. Germline V lookup: CDR1 SGHDT, CDR2 YYEEEE. The CDR3 contains 16 residues. The CDR3 DNA is TGTGCCAGCAGCTTGGATGTAGACAGGGTCGACTATGGCTACACCTTC. It encodes CASSLDVDRVDYGYTF.

In DNA, the CDR3 is TGTGCCAGCAGCCCTCCCATCCATGAGCAGTTCTTC. As protein: CASSPPIHEQFF. The gene calls are TRBV9 and TRBJ2-1; D is unresolved. Germline V lookup: CDR1 SGDLS, CDR2 YYNGEE. CDR3 length: 12 amino acids. V was clipped by 4 bases and J by 8 bases, with 10 bases between them.

The chain has TRBV29-1 and TRBJ1-2; no firm D call. The V end was cut by 0 bases, the J end by 2 bases, with 13 bases between. Germline-derived CDR1 and CDR2 are SQVTM and ANQGSEA. The CDR3 totals 15 residues. For the CDR3, the DNA is TGCAGCGTTGAAGATTGGCAGCCCGAGAACTATGGCTACACCTTC. Its translation is CSVEDWQPENYGYTF.

The V and J genes are TRBV6-5 and TRBJ2-7, with 9 nucleotides matching TRBD1. The CDR3 consists of 15 residues. The V segment lost 8 bases and the J segment 3 bases; nucleotides outside the gene matches: 11. CDR1 and CDR2 (germline): MNHEY, SVGAGI. CDR3 loop: CASRPRTGEIYEQYF. CDR3 nucleotide sequence: TGTGCCAGCCGACCCCGGACAGGGGAGATCTACGAGCAGTACTTC.

Points on this clone: The sample has other DNA sequences that encode this CDR3 too. The rearrangement uses TRBV6-6 and TRBJ1-1; weak D call: TRBD1 (5 bases). Germline V lookup: CDR1 MNHNY, CDR2 SVGAGI (reference sequence). Trimming pared 0 bases from V and 0 bases from J, leaving 8 bases between. The CDR3 is 15 residues long. The CDR3 region has the DNA TGTGCCAGCAGTTACTCGAGGGGACTGAACACTGAAGCTTTCTTT. Protein: CASSYSRGLNTEAFF.

V is TRBV7-8 and J is TRBJ1-5; D is uncertain. V lost 0 bases and J 6 bases, leaving 9 bases between the germline ends. Looked up from germline, CDR1 is SGHVS and CDR2 is FQNEAQ. This CDR3 is 14 amino acids long. The CDR3 region has the DNA TGTGCCAGCAGCTTAGCACCACCGGGTCAGCCCCAGCATTTT. The encoded protein is CASSLAPPGQPQHF.

The V call is TRBV5-8, the J call TRBJ2-7; D is uncertain. V was shortened by 1 base and J by 4 bases, with 6 bases between the two germline ends. CDR3 length equals 12 residues. The germline V gene has CDR1 SGHTS and CDR2 YDEGEE. CDR3 protein: CASSLSGYEQYF. The CDR3 coding sequence is TGTGCCAGCAGCTTGTCAGGTTACGAGCAGTACTTC.

This chain joins TRBV7-3 and TRBJ2-5, with D unclear. V lost 5 bases and J 5 bases, leaving 15 bases between the germline ends. CDR1 SGHTA and CDR2 FQGTGA come from the germline V gene. The CDR3 loop spans 14 amino acids. CDR3 nucleotide sequence: TGTGCCAGCAGCCCCCCAGCAGCCCCGGAGACCCAGTACTTC. Translating gives CASSPPAAPETQYF.

CDR3 loop: CASSPPGLYGYTF. DNA for the CDR3: TGTGCCAGCAGCCCCCCCGGCCTCTATGGCTACACCTTC. The rearrangement links TRBV5-4 to TRBJ1-2, with unresolved D. The CDR3 has 13 residues. Deletions cut 4 bases from V and 4 bases from J, with 11 bases between. Per germline, CDR1 SGHNT and CDR2 YYREEE (reference sequence). Using reference TRBV5-4 and TRBJ1-2 for the parts outside the CDR3, the full variable domain is ETGVTQSPTHLIKTRGQQVTLRCSSQSGHNTVSWYQQALGQGPQFIFQYYREEENGRGNFPPRFSGLQFPNYSSELNVNALELDDSALYLCASSPPGLYGYTFGSGTRLTVV.

CDR3 DNA: TGTGCCAGCAGCCCCTCGCCCAGGCTAGCCCCCACAGATACGCAGTATTTT. Amino acid sequence: CASSPSPRLAPTDTQYF. The chain employs TRBV9 and TRBJ2-3, with a tentative D call TRBD2 (5 bases). The ends were cut back, 4 bases at V and 2 bases at J, with 20 bases in the middle. Germline values: CDR1 SGDLS, CDR2 YYNGEE. The CDR3 has 17 residues.

The V gene is TRBV28, the J gene TRBJ2-6, with D perhaps TRBD2 (6 bases). This CDR3 is built from 14 residues. Between the trimmed V and J ends, which lost 3 bases and 3 bases, there was a span of 6 bases. Germline assignment: CDR1 MDHEN and CDR2 SYDVKM. The CDR3 DNA reads as TGTGCCAGCAGTTTGGGGGGTGGGGCCAACGTCCTGACTTTC. It codes for CASSLGGGANVLTF.

This chain links TRBV7-9 with TRBJ2-2, with a weak D call TRBD1 (6 bases). Germline loops: CDR1 SEHNR, CDR2 FQNEAQ (reference sequence). CDR3 size: 14 residues. The V end was cut by 0 bases, the J end by 8 bases, with 10 bases between. CDR3 sequence (DNA): TGTGCCAGCAGCTTAGCGGTGACAGGTGGGGAGCTGTTTTTT. Translated, it gives CASSLAVTGGELFF.

V is TRBV18 and J is TRBJ1-5; D perhaps matches TRBD1 (6 bases). Germline CDR1 is KGHSH and CDR2 is LQKENI. The CDR3 length is 14 residues. Trimming removed 3 bases from V and 5 bases from J, with 11 bases in between. CDR3: CASSPDRGDQPQHF. The CDR3 DNA reads as TGTGCCAGCTCACCGGATAGGGGGGATCAGCCCCAGCATTTT.

The chain couples TRBV7-9 to TRBJ2-2; D could derive from TRBD1 or TRBD2 (5 bases each). Germline V gene sequence: CDR1 SEHNR, CDR2 FQNEAQ (reference sequence). The germline V and J ends were trimmed by 5 bases and 5 bases, with 18 bases remaining between them. This CDR3 comprises 16 residues. The CDR3 DNA follows: TGTGCCAGCAGCCCCCCCCGGGGCCGGAGTACCGGGGAGCTGTTTTTT. Translation: CASSPPRGRSTGELFF.

The J gene is TRBJ2-7, the V gene TRBV7-9; D gene ambiguous. Trimming took 1 base from V and 1 from J, leaving 14 bases between them. The CDR3 consists of 16 residues. Germline lookup yields CDR1 SEHNR and CDR2 FQNEAQ (reference sequence). Written as DNA, the CDR3 is TGTGCCAGCAGCTTAGTATCCGGGCAGCCATCCTACGAGCAGTACTTC. Protein: CASSLVSGQPSYEQYF.

The J gene is TRBJ1-1, the V gene TRBV7-9, with D possibly TRBD1 on 6 matching bases. V lost 6 bases and J lost 11, with 19 bases in between. Germline assignment: CDR1 SEHNR and CDR2 FQNEAQ (reference sequence). The CDR3 has 13 residues. In nucleotides, the CDR3 is TGTGCCAGCAGGGAAGGGGGTAATTTGGGCGCTTTCTTT. This encodes CASREGGNLGAFF.

The chain recombines TRBV4-1 with TRBJ2-1; 8 bases align to TRBD2. Per germline, CDR1 MGHRA and CDR2 YSYEKL. The CDR3 length is 16 residues. Unmatched junction bases numbered 11, after V lost 4 bases and J lost 6 bases. The DNA of the CDR3 is TGCGCCAGCAGCCCAACCCCTAGCGGGTTCGCCAATGAGCAGTTCTTC. Its translation is CASSPTPSGFANEQFF.

Notes on this clone: At the DNA level, this CDR3 is encoded by other sequences in the same sample as well. The chain joins TRBV28 to TRBJ1-2, with a weak D call TRBD1 (5 bases). This CDR3 spans 15 amino acids. Trimming cost V 5 bases and J 0 bases, with 13 bases left between them. Germline CDR1 reads MDHEN; CDR2 reads SYDVKM. Written as DNA, the CDR3 is TGTGCCAGCAGTCTAACAGGTTTGGCTAACTATGGCTACACCTTC. It codes for CASSLTGLANYGYTF.

CDR3 nucleotides: TGTGCCAGCAGCGCCGGGACCCAATATCAGCCCCAGCATTTT. Amino acid sequence: CASSAGTQYQPQHF. V gene TRBV9 combines with J gene TRBJ1-5; the D gene is possibly TRBD1 (5 bases). Germline lookup yields CDR1 SGDLS and CDR2 YYNGEE. This CDR3 has 14 residues. Trimming took off 3 bases at V and 5 bases at J, with 12 bases between the two ends.